This T cell receptor beta chain was sequenced for a study of shared clonotypes between healthy human individuals. At the level of the study: The donor group consisted of a couple of women and a few men, aged 18 to 49.

Investigators spread the genomic DNA of each subset evenly over several immunoSEQ plates. Sequencing used immunoSEQ multiplex PCR; TCRdb keeps in-frame clones, though not all of them. The sample contains roughly 450,000 clones, 70% to 80% of which appear only once. Study outcomes and limitations: The expectation was that sequencing depth would affect clonotype sharing among donors.

For this clone: What it binds is unknown.

What was sequenced was PBMCs. This receptor was taken from a woman in her 40s in good health. Some clones in this sample may be carry-over from other donors' samples.

CDR3 coding DNA: TGTGCCAGCAGTGATTTTGTATACAATGAGCAGTTCTTC. This sequence encodes CASSDFVYNEQFF. This chain joins TRBV2 and TRBJ2-1; D is uncertain. Germline CDR1 and CDR2: SNHLY and FYNNEI. The CDR3 runs 13 residues. Trimming cost V 3 bases and J 4 bases, with 7 bases left between them.